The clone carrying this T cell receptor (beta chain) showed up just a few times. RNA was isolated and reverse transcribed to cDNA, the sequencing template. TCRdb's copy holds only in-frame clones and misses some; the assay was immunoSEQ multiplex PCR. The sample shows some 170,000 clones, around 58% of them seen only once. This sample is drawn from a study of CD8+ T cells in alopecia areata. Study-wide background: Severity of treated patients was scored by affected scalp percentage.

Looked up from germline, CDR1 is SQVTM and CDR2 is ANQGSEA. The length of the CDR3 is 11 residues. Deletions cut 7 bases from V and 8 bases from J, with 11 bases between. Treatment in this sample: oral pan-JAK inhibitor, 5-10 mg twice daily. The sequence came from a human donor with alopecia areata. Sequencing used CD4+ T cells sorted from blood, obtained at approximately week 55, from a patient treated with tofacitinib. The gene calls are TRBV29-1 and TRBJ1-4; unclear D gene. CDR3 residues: CSAGMREKLFF. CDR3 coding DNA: TGCAGCGCTGGTATGCGGGAAAAACTGTTTTTT.